This T cell receptor beta chain was sequenced in a study of CD4 and CD8 cells across lung adenocarcinoma regions. TCRdb independently ran MiXCR on the PCR reads; one entry per CDR3 protein. The profile covers about 25,000 distinct CDR3 sequences, with 53% appearing a single time and approximately 46% taken by the ten largest. Donors had localized lung adenocarcinoma, a non-small cell lung cancer. The CDR3 consists of 17 residues. Germline V CDR1 and CDR2: MGHRA, YSYEKL. This clonotype originated in a male donor with lung adenocarcinoma. The CD4 and CD8 labels of this study may be unreliable. This sequence joins TRBV4-1 and TRBJ2-5, with 12 bases that match TRBD2. The J call is in doubt because the DNA end fits TRBJ2-1 better. The sequencing input was CD8+ T cells from the center of a lung tumor. In DNA form, the CDR3 reads TGCGCCAGCAGCCCACCAGCAGCTAGCGGGAGGGCGAATGAGCAGTTCTTC. It is translated as CASSPPAASGRANEQFF.